The rows below give T cell receptor beta chains drawn from one sample of a study of cytomegalovirus exposure and HLA in healthy donors. Clones were sequenced by immunoSEQ multiplex PCR, and TCRdb holds only the in-frame ones, with some missing. The data contain 110,000 to 150,000 clones, approximately 80% of them singletons. Specimen: PBMCs. These receptors all come from a boy aged 2 to 10 in good health and CMV-seronegative. CDR3s include the opening cysteine and the closing phenylalanine or tryptophan. A D gene is named only where the DNA matches it firmly. Only part of the rows carry a size: once, few, many, or a class if the clone is expanded.

d_gene: TRBD1
v_gene: TRBV7-9
abundance: .
j_gene: TRBJ1-4
CDR3aa: CASSRYGQGAYTNEKLFF
CDR3nt: TGTGCCAGCAGCCGATACGGACAGGGGGCGTATACTAATGAAAAACTGTTTTTT

d_gene: .
v_gene: TRBV6-4
abundance: .
j_gene: TRBJ1-6
CDR3aa: CASSIQVNSPLHF
CDR3nt: TGTGCCAGCAGTATCCAGGTTAATTCACCCCTCCACTTT

d_gene: .
v_gene: TRBV28
abundance: .
j_gene: TRBJ2-3
CDR3aa: CASSSLPGLFRTDTQYF
CDR3nt: TGTGCCAGCAGTTCCCTCCCGGGACTTTTCAGGACAGATACGCAGTATTTT

d_gene: .
v_gene: TRBV28
abundance: few
j_gene: TRBJ2-3
CDR3aa: CASSNREHTQYF
CDR3nt: TGTGCCAGCAGTAACAGGGAGCATACGCAGTATTTT

d_gene: TRBD2
v_gene: TRBV5-1
abundance: .
j_gene: TRBJ2-3
CDR3aa: CASSLGTSGRRVTDTQYF
CDR3nt: TGCGCCAGCAGCTTGGGGACTAGCGGGAGACGTGTCACAGATACGCAGTATTTT

d_gene: .
v_gene: TRBV18
abundance: .
j_gene: TRBJ1-3
CDR3aa: CASSPTQAISGNTIYF
CDR3nt: TGTGCCAGCTCACCCACACAGGCGATCTCTGGAAACACCATATATTTT

d_gene: TRBD1
v_gene: TRBV25-1
abundance: .
j_gene: TRBJ2-7
CDR3aa: CASSAGTAYEQYF
CDR3nt: TGTGCCAGCAGTGCCGGGACAGCGTACGAGCAGTACTTC

d_gene: .
v_gene: TRBV10-3
abundance: .
j_gene: TRBJ2-2
CDR3aa: CAIVRGRANTGELFF
CDR3nt: TGTGCCATCGTAAGGGGCAGGGCGAACACCGGGGAGCTGTTTTTT

d_gene: TRBD2
v_gene: TRBV6-5
abundance: few
j_gene: TRBJ2-7
CDR3aa: CASSGGSEQYF
CDR3nt: TGTGCCAGCAGCGGCGGGAGCGAGCAGTACTTC

d_gene: TRBD1
v_gene: TRBV10-1
abundance: .
j_gene: TRBJ2-1
CDR3aa: CASSDGRGSDEQFF
CDR3nt: TGCGCCAGCAGTGATGGCAGGGGGTCGGATGAGCAGTTCTTC

d_gene: TRBD2
v_gene: TRBV4-2
abundance: once
j_gene: TRBJ2-1
CDR3aa: CASSQESGGSLLPHNEQFF
CDR3nt: TGTGCCAGCAGCCAAGAGAGCGGGGGGTCCCTTCTCCCCCACAATGAGCAGTTCTTC

d_gene: .
v_gene: TRBV21-1
abundance: .
j_gene: TRBJ2-7
CDR3aa: CASSKGRGSYEQYF
CDR3nt: TGTGCCAGCAGCAAAGGGAGGGGCTCCTACGAGCAGTACTTC

d_gene: TRBD2
v_gene: TRBV19
abundance: .
j_gene: TRBJ2-5
CDR3aa: CASSKSGRPETQYF
CDR3nt: TGTGCCAGTAGTAAAAGCGGGAGACCGGAGACCCAGTACTTC

d_gene: TRBD2
v_gene: TRBV4-2
abundance: .
j_gene: TRBJ2-7
CDR3aa: CASSQELSGGLSYEQYF
CDR3nt: TGTGCCAGCAGCCAAGAGTTATCGGGGGGTTTATCCTACGAGCAGTACTTC

d_gene: .
v_gene: TRBV28
abundance: once
j_gene: TRBJ2-3
CDR3aa: CASSLPPQGPQYF
CDR3nt: TGTGCCAGCAGTTTACCCCCACAGGGTCCGCAGTATTTT

d_gene: TRBD2
v_gene: TRBV5-1
abundance: few
j_gene: TRBJ2-1
CDR3aa: CASSSGLAGYNEQFF
CDR3nt: TGCGCCAGCAGCTCGGGACTAGCGGGGTACAATGAGCAGTTCTTC

d_gene: .
v_gene: TRBV5-8
abundance: .
j_gene: TRBJ1-3
CDR3aa: CASQSQSSGNTIYF
CDR3nt: TGTGCCAGCCAGTCACAGTCCTCTGGAAACACCATATATTTT

d_gene: .
v_gene: TRBV2
abundance: .
j_gene: TRBJ1-2
CDR3aa: CASMGNRYGYTF
CDR3nt: TGTGCCAGCATGGGCAACCGCTATGGCTACACCTTC

d_gene: .
v_gene: TRBV4-1
abundance: .
j_gene: TRBJ1-1
CDR3aa: CASSRDGGEDTEAFF
CDR3nt: TGCGCCAGCAGCCGGGATGGGGGCGAGGACACTGAAGCTTTCTTT

d_gene: TRBD1
v_gene: TRBV5-8
abundance: .
j_gene: TRBJ2-7
CDR3aa: CASSLRGQGTYEQYF
CDR3nt: TGTGCCAGCAGCTTGAGGGGACAGGGGACGTACGAGCAGTACTTC

d_gene: .
v_gene: TRBV19
abundance: .
j_gene: TRBJ2-7
CDR3aa: CASSIGRTDYEQYF
CDR3nt: TGTGCCAGTAGTATAGGACGGACAGATTACGAGCAGTACTTC

d_gene: .
v_gene: TRBV19
abundance: .
j_gene: TRBJ2-7
CDR3aa: CASSPMRLSSSYEQYF
CDR3nt: TGTGCCAGTAGTCCAATGAGGCTGAGTAGCTCCTACGAGCAGTACTTC

d_gene: TRBD1
v_gene: TRBV6-6
abundance: .
j_gene: TRBJ1-2
CDR3aa: CAGEGGAGGYTF
CDR3nt: TGTGCCGGCGAAGGGGGCGCAGGGGGCTACACCTTC

d_gene: .
v_gene: TRBV18
abundance: .
j_gene: TRBJ1-1
CDR3aa: CASSRKQGSTEAFF
CDR3nt: TGTGCCAGCTCACGAAAACAGGGCTCCACTGAAGCTTTCTTT

d_gene: TRBD2
v_gene: TRBV13
abundance: .
j_gene: TRBJ2-7
CDR3aa: CASRAETWTSGSNEQYF
CDR3nt: TGTGCCAGCAGGGCGGAGACTTGGACTAGCGGGAGCAACGAGCAGTACTTC

d_gene: .
v_gene: TRBV28
abundance: once
j_gene: TRBJ2-3
CDR3aa: CASREPGPTAPGDTQYF
CDR3nt: TGTGCCAGCAGGGAACCGGGCCCTACCGCGCCGGGGGATACGCAGTATTTT

d_gene: .
v_gene: TRBV7-9
abundance: .
j_gene: TRBJ1-2
CDR3aa: CASSKGQLYYGYTF
CDR3nt: TGTGCCAGCAGCAAAGGACAGCTCTACTATGGCTACACCTTC

d_gene: TRBD2
v_gene: TRBV6-6
abundance: .
j_gene: TRBJ2-2
CDR3aa: CASSDSGRANGELFF
CDR3nt: TGTGCCAGCAGTGATAGCGGGAGGGCCAACGGGGAGCTGTTTTTT

d_gene: .
v_gene: TRBV19
abundance: .
j_gene: TRBJ1-5
CDR3aa: CASSIQTKTNQPQHF
CDR3nt: TGTGCCAGTAGTATTCAAACAAAGACAAATCAGCCCCAGCATTTT

d_gene: .
v_gene: TRBV28
abundance: .
j_gene: TRBJ1-5
CDR3aa: CASSLNRAKNQPQHF
CDR3nt: TGTGCCAGCAGTTTAAACAGGGCTAAGAATCAGCCCCAGCATTTT

d_gene: .
v_gene: TRBV19
abundance: .
j_gene: TRBJ2-7
CDR3aa: CASSPSQGYLNEQYF
CDR3nt: TGTGCCAGTAGCCCTAGTCAGGGGTATCTCAACGAGCAGTACTTC

d_gene: TRBD1
v_gene: TRBV7-3
abundance: .
j_gene: TRBJ1-2
CDR3aa: CASSLNPRGTDYGYTF
CDR3nt: TGTGCCAGCAGCTTAAACCCCCGCGGGACAGATTATGGCTACACCTTC

d_gene: TRBD1
v_gene: TRBV28
abundance: .
j_gene: TRBJ2-1
CDR3aa: CASSLSGQGLDNEQFF
CDR3nt: TGTGCCAGCAGTTTATCGGGACAGGGGCTCGACAATGAGCAGTTCTTC

d_gene: TRBD1
v_gene: TRBV6-1
abundance: .
j_gene: TRBJ2-2
CDR3aa: CASSTRDRSTGELFF
CDR3nt: TGTGCCAGCAGTACCCGGGACAGGTCCACCGGGGAGCTGTTTTTT

d_gene: .
v_gene: TRBV6-5
abundance: .
j_gene: TRBJ2-7
CDR3aa: CASSYQQGYEQYF
CDR3nt: TGTGCCAGCAGTTACCAACAGGGATACGAGCAGTACTTC

d_gene: .
v_gene: TRBV27
abundance: .
j_gene: TRBJ1-6
CDR3aa: CASSQGRNSPLHF
CDR3nt: TGTGCCAGCAGTCAGGGGCGCAATTCACCCCTCCACTTT

d_gene: TRBD2
v_gene: TRBV11-2
abundance: .
j_gene: TRBJ2-1
CDR3aa: CASRLTSGEGRDEQFF
CDR3nt: TGTGCCAGCAGGCTTACGTCGGGGGAGGGCCGGGATGAGCAGTTCTTC

d_gene: .
v_gene: TRBV4-2
abundance: few
j_gene: TRBJ2-2
CDR3aa: CASSHRQENTGELFF
CDR3nt: TGTGCCAGCAGCCACCGACAGGAGAACACCGGGGAGCTGTTTTTT

d_gene: .
v_gene: TRBV19
abundance: once
j_gene: TRBJ1-5
CDR3aa: CASSLDVFRDSNQPQHF
CDR3nt: TGTGCCAGTAGTCTCGATGTCTTCAGGGATAGCAATCAGCCCCAGCATTTT

d_gene: TRBD1
v_gene: TRBV19
abundance: once
j_gene: TRBJ1-2
CDR3aa: CASSSTGTEATF
CDR3nt: TGTGCCAGTAGTTCGACAGGGACAGAGGCCACCTTC

d_gene: TRBD2
v_gene: TRBV13
abundance: .
j_gene: TRBJ2-1
CDR3aa: CASSPYPWGLANEQFF
CDR3nt: TGTGCCAGCAGCCCATACCCCTGGGGACTAGCAAATGAGCAGTTCTTC

d_gene: .
v_gene: TRBV5-4
abundance: .
j_gene: TRBJ1-1
CDR3aa: CASRGRGAFRTEAFF
CDR3nt: TGTGCCAGCAGGGGGAGGGGGGCATTTAGGACTGAAGCTTTCTTT